Below are 9 T cell receptor beta chains sequenced from a single sample in a study of early T cells in non-severe SARS-CoV-2 infection. TCRdb processed the 5' RACE reads anew with MiXCR; each CDR3 protein has one entry. The sample shows about 98,000 distinct CDR3 sequences, approximately 11% of them seen only once. Sequencing input: whole blood. The receptor set was obtained from an adult who was a healthcare worker with PCR-confirmed SARS-CoV-2 infection or an uninfected control (not recorded which).

This clonotype was found a few times. This sequence joins TRBV11-2 and TRBJ1-1; D remains ambiguous. This CDR3 has 13 amino acids. Germline CDR1 and CDR2: SGHAT and FQNNGV. Trimming left V 6 bases short and J 2 bases short, with 10 bases between. The CDR3 region is CASRSDLNTEAFF. CDR3 DNA: TGTGCCAGCAGATCCGACCTAAACACTGAAGCTTTCTTT.

This clonotype appeared many times. The chain couples TRBV5-4 to TRBJ1-4; the D is unclear. The CDR3 totals 13 residues. CDR1 is SGHNT and CDR2 is YYREEE in the germline V gene (reference sequence). Between the trimmed V and J ends, which lost 4 bases and 5 bases, there was a span of 9 bases. The CDR3 reads CASSERNNEKLFF. Written as DNA, the CDR3 is TGTGCCAGCAGCGAGAGGAACAATGAAAAACTGTTTTTT.

This clonotype has ten or more counts. This chain joins TRBV27 and TRBJ1-1; 7 bases fit TRBD1. With V trimmed by 2 bases and J by 5 bases, 8 bases remained unmatched. Per the germline V gene, CDR1 is MNHEY and CDR2 is SMNVEV (reference sequence). CDR3 length: 15 amino acids. CDR3 nucleotide sequence: TGTGCCAGCAGTTTAATTCCAGGGGGGACGACTGAAGCTTTCTTT. This codes for CASSLIPGGTTEAFF.

There are many counts of this clonotype. V usage is TRBV27 and J usage is TRBJ2-5; TRBD1 is a possible D gene (5 bases). Trimming left V 5 bases short and J 3 bases short, with 16 bases between. Germline loops: CDR1 MNHEY, CDR2 SMNVEV (reference sequence). The CDR3 runs 15 residues. The CDR3 reads CASSPRRVSKETQYF. The CDR3 coding sequence is TGTGCCAGCAGTCCTCGCAGGGTCTCTAAAGAGACCCAGTACTTC.

This clonotype was detected only a few times. The gene calls are TRBV10-3 and TRBJ2-7, with D unclear. Trimming removed 5 bases at V and 2 bases at J, with 10 bases between. From germline, CDR1 is ENHRY and CDR2 SYGVKD. CDR3 length: 13 residues. The CDR3 DNA follows: TGTGCCATCAGTTATTCGGCGGCCTACGAGCAGTACTTC. Amino acid sequence: CAISYSAAYEQYF.

This clonotype was observed a few times. The J gene is TRBJ1-1, the V gene TRBV18; possible D gene TRBD1, 5 bases. The germline gives CDR1 KGHSH, CDR2 LQKENI. The CDR3 extends over 13 amino acids. Trimming shortened V by 8 bases and J by 1 base, and 11 bases separated the two germline ends. The CDR3 DNA sequence: TGTGCCAGCGGAGGACAATCGAACACTGAAGCTTTCTTT. This translates into CASGGQSNTEAFF.

This clonotype was seen a handful of times. The V gene is TRBV29-1, the J gene TRBJ1-4; no clear D. The CDR3 loop spans 10 amino acids. The V and J ends lost 7 bases and 4 bases respectively, with 4 bases between them. Germline CDR1 is SQVTM and CDR2 is ANQGSEA. The CDR3 DNA reads TGCAGCGCTCGTAATGAAAAACTGTTTTTT. This gives the protein CSARNEKLFF. The variable domain in full, with the rest retrieved from reference TRBV29-1 and TRBJ1-4, is SAVISQKPSRDICQRGTSLTIQCQVDSQVTMMFWYRQQPGQSLTLIATANQGSEATYESGFVIDKFPISRPNLTFSTLTVSNMSPEDSSIYLCSARNEKLFFGSGTQLSVL.

Turning to this clonotype: The conserved final phenylalanine or tryptophan is absent from the CDR3, which likely points to a read error. The chain recombines TRBV2 with TRBJ1-1; weak D call: TRBD1 (6 bases). Per the germline V gene, CDR1 is SNHLY and CDR2 is FYNNEI. There are 13 residues in the CDR3. Trimming cost V 6 bases and J 5 bases, with 13 bases left between them. CDR3 bases: TGTGCCAGCAGCCCCCTAGGGGGGACTGAAGCTTTCTCT. Amino acids: CASSPLGGTEAFS.

The table lists this clonotype with a few counts. This chain joins TRBV2 and TRBJ2-3; TRBD2 matches at 7 bases. The V segment lost 3 bases and the J segment 4 bases; nucleotides outside the gene matches: 4. CDR3 size: 14 residues. CDR1 and CDR2 from the germline V gene are SNHLY and FYNNEI. The CDR3 DNA reads as TGTGCCAGCAGTGACGAGCGGGGTGCAGATACGCAGTATTTT. Amino acids: CASSDERGADTQYF. Combining the CDR3 with reference TRBV2 and TRBJ2-3 gives the whole variable domain EPEVTQTPSHQVTQMGQEVILRCVPISNHLYFYWYRQILGQKVEFLVSFYNNEISEKSEIFDDQFSVERPDGSNFTLKIRSTKLEDSAMYFCASSDERGADTQYFGPGTRLTVL.